The present entry profiles one T cell receptor beta chain with its context. This entry comes from a study of blood T cells in healthy people across ages. J lost 13 bases, V lost 6 bases, and 18 bases had no gene match. The CDR3 runs to 14 residues. CDR1 and CDR2 (germline): DFQATT, SNEGSKA (reference sequence). A second about 6 to 12 cycle PCR used barcoded and J-beta primers. Via MiXCR, TCRdb re-called the 5' RACE reads, giving one row per CDR3 protein. In the table there are some 1.5 million distinct CDR3 sequences, 35% to 45% of which are singletons. Specimen: blood. The V gene is TRBV20-1, the J gene TRBJ2-4; 7 nucleotides agree with TRBD1. This receptor was obtained from a woman under 30 in good health. Written as DNA, the CDR3 is TGCAGTGCCACTTCCGGGACAGCCAACAATGAGCAGTACTTC. Protein sequence: CSATSGTANNEQYF.